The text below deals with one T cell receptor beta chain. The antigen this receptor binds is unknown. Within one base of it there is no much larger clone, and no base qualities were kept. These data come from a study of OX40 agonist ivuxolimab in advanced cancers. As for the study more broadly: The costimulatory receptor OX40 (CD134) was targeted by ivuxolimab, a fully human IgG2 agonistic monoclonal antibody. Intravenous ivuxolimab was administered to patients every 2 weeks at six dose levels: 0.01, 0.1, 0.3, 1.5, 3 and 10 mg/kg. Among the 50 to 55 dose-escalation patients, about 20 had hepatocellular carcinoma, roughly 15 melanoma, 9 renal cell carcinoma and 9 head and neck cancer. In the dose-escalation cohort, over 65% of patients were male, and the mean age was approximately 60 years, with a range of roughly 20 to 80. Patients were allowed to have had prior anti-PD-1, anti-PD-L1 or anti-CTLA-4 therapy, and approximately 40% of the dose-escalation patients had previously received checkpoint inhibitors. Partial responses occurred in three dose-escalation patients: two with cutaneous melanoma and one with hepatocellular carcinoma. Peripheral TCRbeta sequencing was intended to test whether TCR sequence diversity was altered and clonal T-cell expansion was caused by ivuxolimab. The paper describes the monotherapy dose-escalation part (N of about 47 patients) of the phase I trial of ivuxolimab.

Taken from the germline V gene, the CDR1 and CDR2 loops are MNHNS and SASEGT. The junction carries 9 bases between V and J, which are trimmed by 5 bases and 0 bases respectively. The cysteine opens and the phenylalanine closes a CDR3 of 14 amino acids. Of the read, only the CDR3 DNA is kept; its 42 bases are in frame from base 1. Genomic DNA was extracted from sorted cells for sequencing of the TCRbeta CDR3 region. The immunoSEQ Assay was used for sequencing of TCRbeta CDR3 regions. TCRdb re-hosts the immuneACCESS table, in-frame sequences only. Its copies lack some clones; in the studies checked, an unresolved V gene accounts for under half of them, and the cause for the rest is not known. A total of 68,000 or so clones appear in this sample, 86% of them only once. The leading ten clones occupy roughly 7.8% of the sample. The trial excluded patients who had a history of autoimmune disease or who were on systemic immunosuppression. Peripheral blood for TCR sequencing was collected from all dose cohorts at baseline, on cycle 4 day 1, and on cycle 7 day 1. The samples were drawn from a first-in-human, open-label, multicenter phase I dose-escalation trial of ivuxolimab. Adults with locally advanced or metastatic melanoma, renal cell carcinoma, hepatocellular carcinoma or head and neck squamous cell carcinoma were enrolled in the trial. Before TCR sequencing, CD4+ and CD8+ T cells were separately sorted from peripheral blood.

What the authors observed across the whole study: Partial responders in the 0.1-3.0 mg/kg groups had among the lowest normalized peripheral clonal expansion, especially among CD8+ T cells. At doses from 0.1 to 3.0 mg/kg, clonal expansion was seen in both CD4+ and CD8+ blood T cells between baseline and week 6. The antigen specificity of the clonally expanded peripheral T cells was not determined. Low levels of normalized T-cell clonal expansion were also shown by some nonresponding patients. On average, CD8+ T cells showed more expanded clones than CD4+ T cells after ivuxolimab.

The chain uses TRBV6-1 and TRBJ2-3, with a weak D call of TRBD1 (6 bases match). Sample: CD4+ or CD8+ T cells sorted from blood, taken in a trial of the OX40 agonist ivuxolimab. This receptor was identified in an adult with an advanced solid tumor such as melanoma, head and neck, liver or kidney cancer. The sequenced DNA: TGTGCCAGCAGTCGGACAGTTAGCACAGATACGCAGTATTTT. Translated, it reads CASSRTVSTDTQYF.